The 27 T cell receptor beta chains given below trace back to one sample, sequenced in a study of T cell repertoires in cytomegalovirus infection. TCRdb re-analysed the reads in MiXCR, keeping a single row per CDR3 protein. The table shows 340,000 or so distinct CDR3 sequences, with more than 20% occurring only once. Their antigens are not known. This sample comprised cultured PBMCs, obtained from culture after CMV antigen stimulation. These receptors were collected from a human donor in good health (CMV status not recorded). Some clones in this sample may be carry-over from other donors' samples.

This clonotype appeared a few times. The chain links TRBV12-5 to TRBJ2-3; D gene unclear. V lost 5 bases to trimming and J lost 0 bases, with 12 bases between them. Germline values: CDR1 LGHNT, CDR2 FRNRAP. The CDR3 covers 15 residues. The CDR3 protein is CASGLSRESTDTQYF. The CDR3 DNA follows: TGTGCTAGTGGTCTCTCACGAGAGAGCACAGATACGCAGTATTTT.

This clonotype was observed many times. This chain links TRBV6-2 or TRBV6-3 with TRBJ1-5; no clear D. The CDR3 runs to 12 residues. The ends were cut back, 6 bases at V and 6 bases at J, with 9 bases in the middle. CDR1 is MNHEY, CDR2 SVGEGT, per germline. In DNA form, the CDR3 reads TGTGCCAGCAGCCTTTCGATTCAGCCCCAGCATTTT. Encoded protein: CASSLSIQPQHF.

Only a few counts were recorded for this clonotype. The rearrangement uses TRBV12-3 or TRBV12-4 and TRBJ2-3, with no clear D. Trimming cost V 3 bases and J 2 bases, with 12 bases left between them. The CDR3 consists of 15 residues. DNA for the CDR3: TGTGCCAGCAGTTTTTTTGGCAGGATCACAGATACGCAGTATTTT. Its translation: CASSFFGRITDTQYF.

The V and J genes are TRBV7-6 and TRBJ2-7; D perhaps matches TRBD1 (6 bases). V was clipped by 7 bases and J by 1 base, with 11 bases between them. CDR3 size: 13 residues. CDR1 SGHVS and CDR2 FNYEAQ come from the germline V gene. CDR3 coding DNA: TGTGCCAGCACCCCCAGGGGATCCTACGAGCAGTACTTC. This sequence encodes CASTPRGSYEQYF.

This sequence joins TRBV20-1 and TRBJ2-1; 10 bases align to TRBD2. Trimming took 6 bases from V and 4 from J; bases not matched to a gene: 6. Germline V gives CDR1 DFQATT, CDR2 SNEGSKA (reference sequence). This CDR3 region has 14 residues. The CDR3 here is CSAATSGPYNEQFF. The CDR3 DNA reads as TGCAGTGCAGCGACTAGCGGGCCGTACAATGAGCAGTTCTTC.

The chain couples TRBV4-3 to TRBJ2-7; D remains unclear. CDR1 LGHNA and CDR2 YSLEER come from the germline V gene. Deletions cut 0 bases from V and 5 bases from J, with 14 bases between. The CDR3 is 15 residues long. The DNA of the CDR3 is TGCGCCAGCAGCCAAGATCTCCCCCGAAGTCACGAGCAGTACTTC. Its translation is CASSQDLPRSHEQYF.

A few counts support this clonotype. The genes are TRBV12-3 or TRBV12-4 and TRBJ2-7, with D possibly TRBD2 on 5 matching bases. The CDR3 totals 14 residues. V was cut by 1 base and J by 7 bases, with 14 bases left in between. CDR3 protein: CASSLGWVSGEQYF. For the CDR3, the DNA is TGTGCCAGCAGTTTAGGGTGGGTCTCGGGAGAGCAGTACTTC.

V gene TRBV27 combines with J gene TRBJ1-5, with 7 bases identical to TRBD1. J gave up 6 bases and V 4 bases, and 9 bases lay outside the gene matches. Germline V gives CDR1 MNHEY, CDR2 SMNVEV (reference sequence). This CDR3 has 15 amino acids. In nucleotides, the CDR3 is TGTGCCAGCAGTTACAACGGGGCAGGGGGTCAGCCCCAGCATTTT. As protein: CASSYNGAGGQPQHF.

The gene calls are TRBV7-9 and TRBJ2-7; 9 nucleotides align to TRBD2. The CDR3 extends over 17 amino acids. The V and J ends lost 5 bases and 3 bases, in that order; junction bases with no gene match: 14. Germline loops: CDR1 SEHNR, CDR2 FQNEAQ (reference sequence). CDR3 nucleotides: TGTGCCAGCAGCCCCGCCGTCGGGACTAGCCCCCGCTACGAGCAGTACTTC. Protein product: CASSPAVGTSPRYEQYF.

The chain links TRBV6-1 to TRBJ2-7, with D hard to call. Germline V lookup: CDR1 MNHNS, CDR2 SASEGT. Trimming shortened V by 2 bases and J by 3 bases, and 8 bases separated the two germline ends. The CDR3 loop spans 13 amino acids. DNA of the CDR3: TGTGCCAGCAGTGAAAGGCCCTACTACGAGCAGTACGTC. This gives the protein CASSERPYYEQYV.

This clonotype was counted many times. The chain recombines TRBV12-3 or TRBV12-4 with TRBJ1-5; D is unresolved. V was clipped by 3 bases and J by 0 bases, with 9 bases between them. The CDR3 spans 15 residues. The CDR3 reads CASSFSGYSNQPQHF. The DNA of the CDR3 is TGTGCCAGCAGTTTCTCAGGTTATAGCAATCAGCCCCAGCATTTT.

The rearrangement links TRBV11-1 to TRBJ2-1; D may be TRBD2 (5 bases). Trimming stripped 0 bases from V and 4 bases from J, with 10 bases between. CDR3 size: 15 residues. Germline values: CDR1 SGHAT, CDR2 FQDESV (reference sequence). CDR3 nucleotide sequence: TGTGCCAGCAGCTTAGCTGTACTAGTATACAATGAGCAGTTCTTC. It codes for CASSLAVLVYNEQFF.

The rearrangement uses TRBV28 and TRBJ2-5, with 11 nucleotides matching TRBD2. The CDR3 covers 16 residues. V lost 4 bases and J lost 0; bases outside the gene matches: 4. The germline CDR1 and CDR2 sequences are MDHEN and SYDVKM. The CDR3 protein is CASSSRTSGHQETQYF. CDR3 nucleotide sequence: TGTGCCAGCAGTTCCCGGACTAGCGGGCACCAAGAGACCCAGTACTTC. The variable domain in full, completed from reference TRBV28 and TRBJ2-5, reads DVKVTQSSRYLVKRTGEKVFLECVQDMDHENMFWYRQDPGLGLRLIYFSYDVKMKEKGDIPEGYSVSREKKERFSLILESASTNQTSMYLCASSSRTSGHQETQYFGPGTRLLVL.

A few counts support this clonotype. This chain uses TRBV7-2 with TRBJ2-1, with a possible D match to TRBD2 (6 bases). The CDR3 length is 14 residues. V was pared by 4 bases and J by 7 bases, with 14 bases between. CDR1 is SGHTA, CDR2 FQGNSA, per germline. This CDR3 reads CASSSTGRKNEQFF. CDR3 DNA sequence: TGTGCCAGCAGCTCTACCGGGAGAAAAAATGAGCAGTTCTTC.

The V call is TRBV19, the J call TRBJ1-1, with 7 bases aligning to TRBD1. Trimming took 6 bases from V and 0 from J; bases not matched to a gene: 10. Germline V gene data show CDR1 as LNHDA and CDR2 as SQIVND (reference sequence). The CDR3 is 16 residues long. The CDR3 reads CASRSGTVFLNTEAFF. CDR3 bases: TGTGCCAGTAGGTCCGGGACAGTCTTTTTGAACACTGAAGCTTTCTTT.

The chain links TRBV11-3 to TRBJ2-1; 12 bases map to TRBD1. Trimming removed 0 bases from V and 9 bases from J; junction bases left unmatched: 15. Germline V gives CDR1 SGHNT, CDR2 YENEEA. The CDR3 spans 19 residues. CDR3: CASSLDPALGDRGRREQFF. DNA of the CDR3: TGTGCCAGCAGCTTAGATCCCGCCTTGGGGGACAGGGGGCGACGTGAGCAGTTCTTC.

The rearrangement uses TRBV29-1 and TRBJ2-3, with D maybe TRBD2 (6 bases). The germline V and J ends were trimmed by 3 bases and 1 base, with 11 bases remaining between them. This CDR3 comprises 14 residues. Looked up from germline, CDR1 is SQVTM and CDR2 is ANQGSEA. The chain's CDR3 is CSVDKSGRTDTQYF. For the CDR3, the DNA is TGCAGCGTTGACAAAAGCGGGCGCACAGATACGCAGTATTTT.

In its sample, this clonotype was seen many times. CDR3 sequence reads: CASSSGTHGGNQPQHF. The CDR3 bases are TGTGCCAGCAGCTCTGGGACCCATGGGGGCAATCAGCCCCAGCATTTT. The chain recombines TRBV9 with TRBJ1-5; D may be TRBD1 (5 bases). V shed 4 bases and J shed 2 bases, with 16 bases lying between them. The length of the CDR3 is 16 residues. CDR1 and CDR2 from the germline V gene are SGDLS and YYNGEE.

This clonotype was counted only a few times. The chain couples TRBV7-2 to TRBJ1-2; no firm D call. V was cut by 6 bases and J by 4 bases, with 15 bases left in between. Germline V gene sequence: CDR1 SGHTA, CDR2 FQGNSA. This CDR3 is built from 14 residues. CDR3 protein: CASRGLSSSYGYTF. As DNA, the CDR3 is TGTGCCAGCAGAGGTCTGTCGTCTAGCTATGGCTACACCTTC.

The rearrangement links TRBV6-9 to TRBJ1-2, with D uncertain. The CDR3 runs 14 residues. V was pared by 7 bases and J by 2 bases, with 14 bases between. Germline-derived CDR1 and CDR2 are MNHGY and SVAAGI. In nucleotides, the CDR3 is TGTGCCAGCAATTACGGCGACGCAAACTATGGCTACACCTTC. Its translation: CASNYGDANYGYTF.

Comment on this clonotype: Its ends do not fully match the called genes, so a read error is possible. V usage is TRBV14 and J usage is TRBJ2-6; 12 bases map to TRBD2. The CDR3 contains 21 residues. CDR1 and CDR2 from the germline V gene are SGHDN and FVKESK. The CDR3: CVSSPSITSGRLKLGANVLTF. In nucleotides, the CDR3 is TGTGTCAGCAGCCCTTCCATCACTAGCGGGAGGTTGAAGCTTGGGGCCAACGTCCTGACTTTC.

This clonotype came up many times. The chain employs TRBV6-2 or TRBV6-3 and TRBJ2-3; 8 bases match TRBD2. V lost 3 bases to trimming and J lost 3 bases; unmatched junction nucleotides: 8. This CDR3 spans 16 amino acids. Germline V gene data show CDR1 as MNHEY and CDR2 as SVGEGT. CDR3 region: CASSYPLSGRTDTQYF. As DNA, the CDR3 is TGTGCCAGCAGTTATCCGCTAAGCGGGAGAACAGATACGCAGTATTTT.

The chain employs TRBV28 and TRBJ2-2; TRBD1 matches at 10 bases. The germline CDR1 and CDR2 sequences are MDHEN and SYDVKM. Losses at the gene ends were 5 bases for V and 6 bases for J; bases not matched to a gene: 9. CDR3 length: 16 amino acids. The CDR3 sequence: CASSGPGTGVPGELFF. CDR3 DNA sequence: TGTGCCAGCAGTGGCCCCGGGACAGGGGTTCCCGGGGAGCTGTTTTTT. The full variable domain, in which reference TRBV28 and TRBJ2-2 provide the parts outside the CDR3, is DVKVTQSSRYLVKRTGEKVFLECVQDMDHENMFWYRQDPGLGLRLIYFSYDVKMKEKGDIPEGYSVSREKKERFSLILESASTNQTSMYLCASSGPGTGVPGELFFGEGSRLTVL.

CDR3 loop: CASISSGANVLTF. For the CDR3, the DNA is TGTGCCAGCATCAGCTCTGGGGCCAACGTCCTGACTTTC. This chain connects TRBV6-8 to TRBJ2-6; the D is unclear. Trimming took off 7 bases at V and 0 bases at J, with 4 bases between the two ends. Germline loops: CDR1 MNHGY, CDR2 SAAAGT. This CDR3 region has 13 residues.

For the CDR3, the DNA is TGCGCCAGCAGTCAAGGGGGGCGGGGTGGCTACACCTTC. It specifies CASSQGGRGGYTF. The chain combines TRBV23-1 with TRBJ1-2, with D perhaps matching TRBD1 (6 bases). TRBV23-1 is recorded as an ORF, its role being uncertain. Trimming removed 2 bases from V and 7 bases from J, with 11 bases in between. The CDR3 contains 13 residues.

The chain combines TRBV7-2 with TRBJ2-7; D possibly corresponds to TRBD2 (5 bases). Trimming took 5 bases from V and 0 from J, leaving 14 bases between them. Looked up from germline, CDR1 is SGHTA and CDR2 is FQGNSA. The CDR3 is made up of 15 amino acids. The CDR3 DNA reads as TGTGCCAGCAGCCTTTTGTCTGAGGGCTCCTACGAGCAGTACTTC. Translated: CASSLLSEGSYEQYF.

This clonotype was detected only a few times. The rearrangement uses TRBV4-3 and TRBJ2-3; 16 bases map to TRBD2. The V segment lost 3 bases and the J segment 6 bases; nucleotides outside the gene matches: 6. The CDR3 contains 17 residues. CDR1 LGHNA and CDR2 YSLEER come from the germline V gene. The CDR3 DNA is TGCGCCAGCAGCCAGGGGACTAGCGGGAGGGCGGGGGATACGCAGTATTTT. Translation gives CASSQGTSGRAGDTQYF.